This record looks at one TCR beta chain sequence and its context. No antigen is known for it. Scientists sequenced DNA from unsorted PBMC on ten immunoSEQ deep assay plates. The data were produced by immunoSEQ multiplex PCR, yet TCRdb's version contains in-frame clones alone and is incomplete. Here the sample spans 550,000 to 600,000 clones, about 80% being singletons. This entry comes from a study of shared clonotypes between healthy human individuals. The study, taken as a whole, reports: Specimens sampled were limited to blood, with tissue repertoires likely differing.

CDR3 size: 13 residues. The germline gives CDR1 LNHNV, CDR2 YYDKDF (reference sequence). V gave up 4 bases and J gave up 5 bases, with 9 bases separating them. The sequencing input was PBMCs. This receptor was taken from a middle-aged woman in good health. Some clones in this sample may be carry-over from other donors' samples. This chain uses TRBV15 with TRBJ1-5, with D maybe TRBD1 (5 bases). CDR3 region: CATSNRGDQPQHF. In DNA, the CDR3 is TGTGCCACCAGCAACCGGGGCGATCAGCCCCAGCATTTT.